This is a list of T cell receptor beta chains from one sample in a study of blood T cell repertoires in COVID-19. Sequencing was performed with immunoSEQ multiplex PCR; in TCRdb, only in-frame clones are kept and a portion is missing. The sample consists of 300,000 to 400,000 clones, around four fifths of them appearing once. Sample: peripheral blood. These TCRs come from a man under 40 with active or convalescent COVID-19. Both conserved end residues are part of each CDR3. Each record gives: D gene, V gene, clone size, J gene, CDR3 DNA, CDR3 protein. A D gene is named only where the DNA matches it firmly. Some rows have no size entry. The others give once, few or many, or a class for an expanded clone.

d_call: TRBD1; v_call: TRBV6-2/TRBV6-3; clone_size: few; j_call: TRBJ1-1; cdr3_nt: TGTGCCAGCAGCCAGGGGGTTAACACTGAAGCTTTCTTT; cdr3_aa: CASSQGVNTEAFF
d_call: -; v_call: TRBV6-5; clone_size: -; j_call: TRBJ1-5; cdr3_nt: TGTGCCAGCAGCCCGAACTTGAGCAATCAGCCCCAGCATTTT; cdr3_aa: CASSPNLSNQPQHF
d_call: TRBD2; v_call: TRBV3-1/TRBV3-2; clone_size: -; j_call: TRBJ2-2; cdr3_nt: TGTGCCAGCAGACCAGGGACTACTTCGGCCGGGGAGCTGTTTTTT; cdr3_aa: CASRPGTTSAGELFF
d_call: -; v_call: TRBV4-1; clone_size: -; j_call: TRBJ1-2; cdr3_nt: TGCGCCAGCAGCCACCGGACAGTAAGTGACTATGGCTACACCTTC; cdr3_aa: CASSHRTVSDYGYTF
d_call: -; v_call: TRBV9; clone_size: -; j_call: TRBJ2-3; cdr3_nt: TGTGCCAGCAGCGTAGGGATGGGCGGGGAAGGCACGCAGTATTTT; cdr3_aa: CASSVGMGGEGTQYF
d_call: -; v_call: TRBV5-1; clone_size: -; j_call: TRBJ2-1; cdr3_nt: TGCGCCAGCAGCTTGGAGGTCTACAGTTCCTACAATGAGCAGTTCTTC; cdr3_aa: CASSLEVYSSYNEQFF
d_call: -; v_call: TRBV21-1; clone_size: -; j_call: TRBJ2-2; cdr3_nt: TGTGCCAGCACATCTCGAAACTGGAGAACCGGGGAGCTGTTTTTT; cdr3_aa: CASTSRNWRTGELFF
d_call: -; v_call: TRBV28; clone_size: few; j_call: TRBJ2-7; cdr3_nt: TGTGCCAGCAGTTTAAGGGGGGGCCACGAGCAGTACTTC; cdr3_aa: CASSLRGGHEQYF
d_call: TRBD2; v_call: TRBV6-5; clone_size: -; j_call: TRBJ2-1; cdr3_nt: TGTGCCAGCAGCCCCGGGGCTAGCGGGAGGGATGAGCAGTTCTTC; cdr3_aa: CASSPGASGRDEQFF
d_call: -; v_call: TRBV25-1; clone_size: -; j_call: TRBJ1-4; cdr3_nt: TGTGCCAGCACCTACAGGGTGGAGGAAAAACTGTTTTTT; cdr3_aa: CASTYRVEEKLFF
d_call: -; v_call: TRBV24-1; clone_size: -; j_call: TRBJ1-1; cdr3_nt: TGTGCCACCAGTGATTGGGAGGGGGGCGGCACTGAAGCTTTCTTT; cdr3_aa: CATSDWEGGGTEAFF
d_call: TRBD1; v_call: TRBV6-5; clone_size: -; j_call: TRBJ2-7; cdr3_nt: TGTGCCAGCAGTCCCGGACAGGGTACTTCCTACGAGCAGTACTTC; cdr3_aa: CASSPGQGTSYEQYF
d_call: TRBD1; v_call: TRBV7-2; clone_size: -; j_call: TRBJ1-6; cdr3_nt: TGTGCCAGCAGCTCGACAGGGGGTGGTTCACCCCTCCACTTT; cdr3_aa: CASSSTGGGSPLHF
d_call: TRBD1; v_call: TRBV12-3/TRBV12-4; clone_size: -; j_call: TRBJ1-6; cdr3_nt: TGTGCCAGCAGTCAGGACAGGGACTTACCCCTCCACTTT; cdr3_aa: CASSQDRDLPLHF
d_call: -; v_call: TRBV5-1; clone_size: -; j_call: TRBJ2-7; cdr3_nt: TGCGCCAGCAGCTTGGGGGGCGGTTACGAGCAGTACTTC; cdr3_aa: CASSLGGGYEQYF
d_call: TRBD1; v_call: TRBV5-4; clone_size: -; j_call: TRBJ2-7; cdr3_nt: TGTGCCAGCAGCTTTCAGGGGGTCTACGAGCAGTACTTC; cdr3_aa: CASSFQGVYEQYF
d_call: -; v_call: TRBV3-1/TRBV3-2; clone_size: -; j_call: TRBJ1-2; cdr3_nt: TGTGCCAGCAGTGTGACCCTTGACAGATCGACCCGTGGCTACACCTTC; cdr3_aa: CASSVTLDRSTRGYTF
d_call: -; v_call: TRBV30; clone_size: once; j_call: TRBJ1-6; cdr3_nt: TGTGCCTGGGAGTTAGGGGTAGGGCGTTCACCCCTCCACTTT; cdr3_aa: CAWELGVGRSPLHF
d_call: TRBD2; v_call: TRBV30; clone_size: -; j_call: TRBJ2-2; cdr3_nt: TGTGCCTTTAAGAGGTACGGGGGGGACCTAACGAACACCGGGGAGCTGTTTTTT; cdr3_aa: CAFKRYGGDLTNTGELFF
d_call: -; v_call: TRBV3-1/TRBV3-2; clone_size: -; j_call: TRBJ2-7; cdr3_nt: TGTGCCAGCAGCCAGGGGGGGCACTACGAGCAGTACTTC; cdr3_aa: CASSQGGHYEQYF
d_call: TRBD1; v_call: TRBV28; clone_size: -; j_call: TRBJ1-1; cdr3_nt: TGTGCCAGCAGGGCCATAGGGGACAGGGACACTGAAGCTTTCTTT; cdr3_aa: CASRAIGDRDTEAFF
d_call: -; v_call: TRBV7-9; clone_size: -; j_call: TRBJ1-2; cdr3_nt: TGTGCCAGCAGCAGCGCAGGGAATATTGGGGGCTACACCTTC; cdr3_aa: CASSSAGNIGGYTF